The 28 T cell receptor beta chains below all came from one sample that was sequenced in a study of blood T cell repertoires in COVID-19. The repertoire was sequenced with immunoSEQ multiplex PCR; TCRdb's copy has only in-frame clones and lacks some. The table has approximately 330,000 clones, over 80% seen once. The specimen was peripheral blood. The receptors derive from a man aged 30 to 39 with COVID-19, enrolled during active disease.

The chain combines TRBV18 with TRBJ1-4; D not certain. The germline V gene encodes CDR1 KGHSH and CDR2 LQKENI. This CDR3 is 15 amino acids long. Trimming shortened V by 2 bases and J by 4 bases, and 11 bases separated the two germline ends. CDR3 amino acids: CASSPWEDGNEKLFF. The CDR3 DNA reads as TGTGCCAGCTCACCATGGGAGGATGGTAATGAAAAACTGTTTTTT. Based on the CDR3 plus reference TRBV18 and TRBJ1-4, the full variable domain is NAGVMQNPRHLVRRRGQEARLRCSPMKGHSHVYWYRQLPEEGLKFMVYLQKENIIDESGMPKERFSAEFPKEGPSILRIQQVVRGDSAAYFCASSPWEDGNEKLFFGSGTQLSVL.

The chain uses TRBV7-3 and TRBJ2-1; TRBD2 matches 9 bases. V lost 1 base to trimming and J lost 6 bases; unmatched junction nucleotides: 7. The CDR3 has 16 amino acids. Germline values: CDR1 SGHTA, CDR2 FQGTGA. The CDR3 coding sequence is TGTGCCAGCAGCTTAATGACGGGACTAGCTGTCAATGAGCAGTTCTTC. Encoded protein: CASSLMTGLAVNEQFF.

The chain has TRBV19 and TRBJ1-2; TRBD1 aligns across 10 bases. Trimming took 4 bases from V and 4 from J; bases not matched to a gene: 6. The CDR3 sequence is 15 residues long. Germline V gives CDR1 LNHDA, CDR2 SQIVND (reference sequence). CDR3 DNA sequence: TGTGCCAGTAGTAACCCCGGGACAGGGGCCTATGGCTACACCTTC. Protein sequence: CASSNPGTGAYGYTF.

The chain joins TRBV11-2 to TRBJ2-7, with TRBD1 matching over 10 bases. Unmatched junction bases numbered 9, after V lost 2 bases and J lost 2 bases. CDR3 length: 17 residues. Germline V gene data show CDR1 as SGHAT and CDR2 as FQNNGV. This CDR3 is CASSLIPRDRGPYEQYF. The CDR3 DNA sequence: TGTGCCAGCAGCTTAATCCCACGGGACAGGGGCCCCTACGAGCAGTACTTC.

This chain links TRBV7-2 with TRBJ2-1; TRBD1 matches 9 bases. The CDR3 has 13 amino acids. V shed 7 bases and J 4 bases; nucleotides not matched to a gene: 2. The germline CDR1 and CDR2 sequences are SGHTA and FQGNSA. CDR3: CASKGQGYNEQFF. The CDR3 coding sequence is TGTGCCAGCAAGGGACAGGGATACAATGAGCAGTTCTTC.

V is TRBV29-1 and J is TRBJ1-4, with a possible D match to TRBD1 (5 bases). Germline CDR1 SQVTM, CDR2 ANQGSEA. With 4 bases removed from V and 6 bases from J, the gap between germline ends came to 9 bases. The CDR3 extends over 12 amino acids. DNA of the CDR3: TGCAGCGTTGGGGGGAGGGATGAAAAACTGTTTTTT. Translation: CSVGGRDEKLFF.

This chain links TRBV7-9 with TRBJ1-5, with 7 bases fitting TRBD1. Per the germline V gene, CDR1 is SEHNR and CDR2 is FQNEAQ (reference sequence). The J segment lost 4 bases and the V segment lost 3 bases, leaving 12 bases of the junction unmatched. CDR3 length equals 17 residues. CDR3 amino acids: CASSLGYRGGRNQPQHF. For the CDR3, the DNA is TGTGCCAGCAGCTTGGGCTACAGGGGTGGACGGAATCAGCCCCAGCATTTT.

The DNA for the CDR3 is TGTGCCAGCTACCATTACAAGGGGAACAATGAGCAGTTCTTC. Amino acid sequence: CASYHYKGNNEQFF. The chain combines TRBV27 with TRBJ2-1; perhaps TRBD1 as D (5 bases). There are 14 residues in the CDR3. Germline V gene sequence: CDR1 MNHEY, CDR2 SMNVEV (reference sequence). V was trimmed by 8 bases and J by 5 bases, leaving 16 bases between them.

The chain employs TRBV6-5 and TRBJ2-1; 11 bases fit TRBD2. There are 15 residues in the CDR3. Germline V gene sequence: CDR1 MNHEY, CDR2 SVGAGI. J gave up 3 bases and V 5 bases, and 3 bases lay outside the gene matches. CDR3 protein: CASSQGTSGYNEQFF. Here the CDR3 DNA reads TGTGCCAGCAGTCAGGGGACTAGCGGCTACAATGAGCAGTTCTTC.

The chain recombines TRBV9 with TRBJ2-3, with no clear D. Trimming cost V 0 bases and J 1 base, with 18 bases left between them. Germline V gives CDR1 SGDLS, CDR2 YYNGEE. This CDR3 is 18 amino acids long. The CDR3 DNA reads as TGTGCCAGCAGCGTAGGAGTCTTTGTCCGCTTCGGCACAGATACGCAGTATTTT. Translated: CASSVGVFVRFGTDTQYF.

The chain joins TRBV6-6 to TRBJ1-1; D might be TRBD1 (6 bases). Between the trimmed V and J ends, which lost 4 bases and 8 bases, there was a span of 20 bases. There are 15 residues in the CDR3. CDR1 and CDR2 (germline): MNHNY, SVGAGI (reference sequence). The CDR3 protein is CASSSTQQGGVEAFF. CDR3 in DNA: TGTGCCAGCAGTTCTACTCAACAGGGTGGGGTAGAAGCTTTCTTT.

The V call is TRBV5-6, the J call TRBJ1-1; 8 bases fit TRBD1. The CDR3 consists of 13 residues. The ends lost 3 bases at V and 8 bases at J; junction bases unmatched: 6. Germline lookup yields CDR1 SGHDT and CDR2 YYEEEE. The CDR3 reads CASSYLGDREAFF. CDR3 sequence (DNA): TGTGCCAGCAGCTATCTAGGGGACAGGGAAGCTTTCTTT. The full variable domain, its missing parts supplied by reference TRBV5-6 and TRBJ1-1, is DAGVTQSPTHLIKTRGQQVTLRCSPKSGHDTVSWYQQALGQGPQFIFQYYEEEERQRGNFPDRFSGHQFPNYSSELNVNALLLGDSALYLCASSYLGDREAFFGQGTRLTVV.

The V gene is TRBV5-6, the J gene TRBJ1-2; D possibly corresponds to TRBD1 (6 bases). The CDR3 runs 15 residues. Trimming took 0 bases from V and 4 from J, leaving 13 bases between them. The germline gives CDR1 SGHDT, CDR2 YYEEEE. The CDR3 coding sequence is TGTGCCAGCAGCTTGGCCAGGGGCGCGGGCTATGGCTACACCTTC. Translated, it gives CASSLARGAGYGYTF.

The chain joins TRBV5-1 to TRBJ2-1; 7 nucleotides match TRBD2. The ends lost 1 base at V and 7 bases at J; junction bases unmatched: 8. Germline CDR1 SGHRS, CDR2 YFSETQ. The CDR3 consists of 15 residues. The CDR3 reads CASSLSPLGLNEQFF. CDR3 nucleotide sequence: TGCGCCAGCAGCTTGTCCCCCTTGGGACTAAATGAGCAGTTCTTC.

In this sample, this clone turned up a few times. The CDR3 spells CASSYSWGGGNTIYF. Written as DNA, the CDR3 is TGTGCCAGCAGTTACTCATGGGGGGGAGGAAACACCATATATTTT. The chain employs TRBV6-6 and TRBJ1-3; possibly TRBD1 for D (5 bases). This CDR3 region has 15 residues. Trimming pared 0 bases from V and 4 bases from J, leaving 10 bases between. Germline V lookup: CDR1 MNHNY, CDR2 SVGAGI (reference sequence).

V gene TRBV7-3 combines with J gene TRBJ1-2, with 8 bases matching TRBD1. V trimming: 0 bases; J trimming: 6 bases; junction bases outside the gene matches: 3. Germline CDR1 SGHTA, CDR2 FQGTGA. There are 14 residues in the CDR3. In DNA, the CDR3 is TGTGCCAGCAGCTTAACAGGGACAGGAAATGGCTACACCTTC. Its protein product is CASSLTGTGNGYTF. Complete variable domain (other parts from reference TRBV7-3 and TRBJ1-2): GAGVSQTPSNKVTEKGKYVELRCDPISGHTALYWYRQSLGQGPEFLIYFQGTGAADDSGLPNDRFFAVRPEGSVSTLKIQRTERGDSAVYLCASSLTGTGNGYTFGSGTRLTVV.

This clone was picked up a small number of times. The gene calls are TRBV9 and TRBJ2-7; the match to TRBD2 covers 14 bases. V trimming: 4 bases; J trimming: 13 bases; junction bases outside the gene matches: 7. CDR1 and CDR2 from the germline V gene are SGDLS and YYNGEE. CDR3 length: 13 residues. The CDR3, as DNA: TGTGCCAGCAGCCGACTAGCGGGGGGGCGTAAATACTTC. It codes for CASSRLAGGRKYF.

The V and J genes are TRBV3-1 (or the pseudogene TRBV3-2) and TRBJ2-5; perhaps TRBD1 as D (8 bases). CDR3 length: 15 residues. The germline gives CDR1 LGHDT, CDR2 YNNKEL (reference sequence). The V end was cut by 5 bases, the J end by 2 bases, with 15 bases between. For the CDR3, the DNA is TGTGCCAGCAGCTGGGGAGGGACAGGACAAGAGACCCAGTACTTC. It specifies CASSWGGTGQETQYF.

The gene calls are TRBV5-1 and TRBJ2-5; 10 bases align to TRBD1. This CDR3 spans 16 amino acids. CDR1 and CDR2 from the germline V gene are SGHRS and YFSETQ. With 4 bases clipped from V and 8 bases from J, the junction kept 14 bases outside the gene matches. The CDR3 DNA follows: TGCGCCAGCAGCCTAATAGGCCGGGACAGGGGTAGTACCCAGTACTTC. Its translation: CASSLIGRDRGSTQYF.

V is TRBV7-9 and J is TRBJ2-7; TRBD2 matches at 8 bases. CDR1 and CDR2 from the germline V gene are SEHNR and FQNEAQ (reference sequence). Trimming cost V 4 bases and J 7 bases; bases outside gene matches: 12. CDR3 length: 15 amino acids. Here the CDR3 reads CASSSSGPNLREQYF. CDR3 sequence (DNA): TGTGCCAGCAGCTCTAGCGGGCCGAATCTTAGGGAGCAGTACTTC. Full variable domain (outside the CDR3, taken from reference TRBV7-9 and TRBJ2-7): DTGVSQNPRHKITKRGQNVTFRCDPISEHNRLYWYRQTLGQGPEFLTYFQNEAQLEKSRLLSDRFSAERPKGSFSTLEIQRTEQGDSAMYLCASSSSGPNLREQYFGPGTRLTVT.

The genes are TRBV7-2 and TRBJ1-1; D may be TRBD1 (6 bases). Germline-derived CDR1 and CDR2 are SGHTA and FQGNSA. The V gene lost 4 bases and the J gene lost 1 base, with 10 bases spanning the gap. This CDR3 contains 14 residues. The CDR3 is CASSSQGRNTEAFF. DNA of the CDR3: TGTGCCAGCAGCTCACAGGGTCGGAACACTGAAGCTTTCTTT.

The chain carries TRBV30 and TRBJ1-1; TRBD1 matches at 9 bases. The CDR3 totals 16 residues. Germline loops: CDR1 GTSNPN, CDR2 SVGIG (reference sequence). The trim removed 1 base at V and 5 bases at J, leaving 11 bases unmatched. CDR3 sequence reads: CAWSAVTGGGGTEAFF. Here the CDR3 DNA reads TGTGCCTGGAGTGCAGTAACAGGGGGCGGGGGAACTGAAGCTTTCTTT.

The V call is TRBV27, the J call TRBJ2-4; 7 bases match TRBD2. The CDR3 length is 18 residues. CDR1 MNHEY and CDR2 SMNVEV come from the germline V gene (reference sequence). Germline trimming cut 2 bases from V and 0 bases from J; bases unmatched to any gene: 10. CDR3 nucleotides: TGTGCCAGCAGTTTAAAATCAGGGAGGGGATTAGCCAAAAACATTCAGTACTTC. It translates to CASSLKSGRGLAKNIQYF.

The J gene is TRBJ2-7, the V gene TRBV7-9; 12 bases fit TRBD1. Looked up from germline, CDR1 is SEHNR and CDR2 is FQNEAQ (reference sequence). This CDR3 contains 14 residues. Unmatched junction bases numbered 3, after V lost 4 bases and J lost 5 bases. In nucleotides, the CDR3 is TGTGCCAGCAGCTGGGACAGGGGGCCCCACGAGCAGTACTTC. Its translation: CASSWDRGPHEQYF.

The rearrangement joins TRBV7-8 to TRBJ2-7; TRBD1 might be the D (6 bases). This CDR3 has 14 amino acids. V lost 3 bases and J lost 1, with 10 bases in between. Germline CDR1 SGHVS, CDR2 FQNEAQ. CDR3 DNA sequence: TGTGCCAGCAGCTTTATACAGGGATCCTACGAGCAGTACTTC. This encodes CASSFIQGSYEQYF.

The chain is built from TRBV7-2 and TRBJ2-7, with no clear D. The V gene lost 1 base and the J gene lost 2 bases, with 6 bases spanning the gap. The CDR3 totals 13 residues. Germline V gene data show CDR1 as SGHTA and CDR2 as FQGNSA. The CDR3 coding sequence is TGTGCCAGCAGCTTAGGGTCAGCCTACGAGCAGTACTTC. Amino acid sequence: CASSLGSAYEQYF.

The chain carries TRBV6-5 and TRBJ2-7; 9 positions agree with TRBD2. Germline lookup yields CDR1 MNHEY and CDR2 SVGAGI. This CDR3 spans 14 amino acids. With 6 bases clipped from V and 1 base from J, the junction kept 4 bases outside the gene matches. CDR3 amino acids: CASRDLAGSYEQYF. The CDR3 nucleotides read TGTGCCAGCAGAGACCTAGCGGGATCCTACGAGCAGTACTTC.

V gene TRBV4-3 combines with J gene TRBJ1-2, with TRBD1 as a possible D gene (6 bases). Germline CDR1 is LGHNA and CDR2 is YSLEER. This CDR3 contains 13 residues. The germline V and J ends were trimmed by 1 base and 4 bases, with 7 bases remaining between them. CDR3 DNA: TGCGCCAGCAGCCAAGTGACAGGCTATGGCTACACCTTC. It yields the protein CASSQVTGYGYTF.